The 5 T cell receptor beta chains below come from one sample, sequenced in a study of cytomegalovirus exposure and HLA in healthy donors (dated by TCRdb to about 2017). Libraries were made using the immunoSEQ multiplex PCR assay. A mixture of 60 forward primers for TCR Vbeta segments and 13 reverse primers for TCR Jbeta segments was used in the multiplex PCR. The source is immuneACCESS, and TCRdb retained only in-frame sequences with V and J called. Part of the clones is not carried over; for the studies checked, unresolved V genes explain less than half of this, and the remainder is unexplained. This sample lists about 86,000 clones; around three quarters were detected once. The ten top clones hold more than 7% of the sample. The specimen sequenced was PBMCs. These receptor sequences come from a man between 60 and 75 years old in good health and CMV-seronegative.

This clone appeared a few times. CDR3 DNA sequence: TGTGCCAGCAGTTACTCGAAAGACAGGGGGGGCCAGCCCCAGCATTTT. Encoded protein: CASSYSKDRGGQPQHF. The chain employs TRBV6-5 and TRBJ1-5, with TRBD1 matching over 9 bases. Germline-derived CDR1 and CDR2 are MNHEY and SVGAGI. Trimming at V came to 0 bases and at J to 7 bases, leaving 7 bases not matched to a gene. The CDR3 spans 16 residues.

The chain carries TRBV25-1 and TRBJ1-3; D is ambiguous. Trimming left V 4 bases short and J 2 bases short, with 12 bases between. From germline, CDR1 is MGHDK and CDR2 SYGVNS. The CDR3 is made up of 15 amino acids. CDR3 nucleotides: TGTGCCAGCAGTGCACTACGGGGAACTGGAAACACCATATATTTT. It translates to CASSALRGTGNTIYF.

V and J are TRBV7-4 and TRBJ2-1; TRBD2 might be the D (6 bases). CDR3 length equals 14 residues. Trimming took 4 bases from V and 8 from J, leaving 15 bases between them. Looked up from germline, CDR1 is SGHVT and CDR2 is SQSDAQ. As DNA, the CDR3 is TGTGCCAGCAGCTCGAGATTAGCGGCCTATGAGCAGTTCTTC. Translation gives CASSSRLAAYEQFF.

Only one count was recorded for this clone. The chain joins TRBV4-1 to TRBJ2-2; the match to TRBD1 covers 7 bases. V shed 4 bases and J 4 bases; nucleotides not matched to a gene: 9. Germline V lookup: CDR1 MGHRA, CDR2 YSYEKL. CDR3 length: 16 amino acids. This chain's CDR3 is CASSRSGTDFTGELFF. CDR3 sequence (DNA): TGCGCCAGCAGCCGGTCGGGGACAGACTTCACCGGGGAGCTGTTTTTT.

The V call is TRBV5-8, the J call TRBJ2-5; TRBD1 matches at 7 bases. The CDR3 covers 13 residues. Germline values: CDR1 SGHTS, CDR2 YDEGEE. The trim removed 4 bases at V and 2 bases at J, leaving 2 bases unmatched. CDR3 bases: TGTGCCAGCAGCCTCAGGGGGCAAGAGACCCAGTACTTC. Translating gives CASSLRGQETQYF. The variable domain in full, with the rest retrieved from reference TRBV5-8 and TRBJ2-5, is EAGVTQSPTHLIKTRGQQATLRCSPISGHTSVYWYQQALGLGLQFLLWYDEGEERNRGNFPPRFSGRQFPNYSSELNVNALELEDSALYLCASSLRGQETQYFGPGTRLLVL.